This TCR beta chain emerged from a study of blood T cell repertoires in COVID-19. The CDR3 consists of 13 residues. Germline V gene lookup returns CDR1 LGHNT and CDR2 FRNRAP. Deletions cut 1 base from V and 2 bases from J, with 4 bases between. The method was immunoSEQ multiplex PCR; TCRdb's version includes in-frame clones alone and lacks a portion of them. The sample yields 100,000 to 130,000 clones, over 65% seen once. This TCR came from a woman in her forties with acute or convalescent COVID-19. The chain couples TRBV12-5 to TRBJ2-3; D gene unclear. Sequenced: peripheral blood. The CDR3 region is CASGLGNTDTQYF. CDR3 sequence (DNA): TGTGCTAGTGGTTTGGGTAACACAGATACGCAGTATTTT.